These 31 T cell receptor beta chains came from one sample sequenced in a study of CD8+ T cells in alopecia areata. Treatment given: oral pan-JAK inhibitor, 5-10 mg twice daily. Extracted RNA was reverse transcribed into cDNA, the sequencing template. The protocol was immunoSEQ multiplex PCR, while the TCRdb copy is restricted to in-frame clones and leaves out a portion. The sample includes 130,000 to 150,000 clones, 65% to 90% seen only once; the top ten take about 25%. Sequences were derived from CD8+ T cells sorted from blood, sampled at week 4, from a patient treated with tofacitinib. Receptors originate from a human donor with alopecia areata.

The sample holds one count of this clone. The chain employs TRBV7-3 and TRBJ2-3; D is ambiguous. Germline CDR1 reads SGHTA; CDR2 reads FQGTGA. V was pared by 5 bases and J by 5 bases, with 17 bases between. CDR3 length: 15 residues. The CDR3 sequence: CASSATLGSGDTQYF. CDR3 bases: TGTGCCAGCAGCGCGACACTTGGGTCGGGAGATACGCAGTATTTT.

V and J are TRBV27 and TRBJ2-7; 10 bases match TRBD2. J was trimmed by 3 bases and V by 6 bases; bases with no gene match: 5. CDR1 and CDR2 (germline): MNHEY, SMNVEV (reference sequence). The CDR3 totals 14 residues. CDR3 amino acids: CASRRLAGHYEQYF. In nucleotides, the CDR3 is TGTGCCAGCAGGAGACTAGCGGGTCACTACGAGCAGTACTTC.

In DNA form, the CDR3 reads TGTGCCACCTCCGAGGAGGGGAGTTCCGGGGAGCTGTTTTTT. Translation: CATSEEGSSGELFF. The V and J genes are TRBV15 and TRBJ2-2, with a weak D call TRBD2 (6 bases). The V end was cut by 8 bases, the J end by 6 bases, with 16 bases between. The CDR3 has 14 residues. Germline V gene sequence: CDR1 LNHNV, CDR2 YYDKDF (reference sequence). Full variable domain (missing parts from reference TRBV15 and TRBJ2-2): DAMVIQNPRYQVTQFGKPVTLSCSQTLNHNVMYWYQQKSSQAPKLLFHYYDKDFNNEADTPDNFQSRRPNTSFCFLDIRSPGLGDTAMYLCATSEEGSSGELFFGEGSRLTVL.

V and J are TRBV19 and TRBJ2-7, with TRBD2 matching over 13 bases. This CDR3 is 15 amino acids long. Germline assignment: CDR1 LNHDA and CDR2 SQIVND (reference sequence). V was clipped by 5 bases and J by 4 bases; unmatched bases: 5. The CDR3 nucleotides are TGTGCCAGTAGTCGCGCGGGACTAGCGGGGTACGAGCAGTACTTC. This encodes CASSRAGLAGYEQYF.

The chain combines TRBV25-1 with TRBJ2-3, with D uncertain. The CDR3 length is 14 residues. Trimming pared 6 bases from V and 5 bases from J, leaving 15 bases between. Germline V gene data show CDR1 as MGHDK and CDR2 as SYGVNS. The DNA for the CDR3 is TGTGCCAGCAGCGAGGACGGTCGAATAGATACGCAGTATTTT. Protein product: CASSEDGRIDTQYF.

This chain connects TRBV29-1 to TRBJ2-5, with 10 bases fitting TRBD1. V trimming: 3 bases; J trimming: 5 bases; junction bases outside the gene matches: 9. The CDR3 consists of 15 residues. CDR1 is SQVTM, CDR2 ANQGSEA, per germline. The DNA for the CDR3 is TGCAGCGTTGAGGGGAGACAGGGGGCGCAGGAGACCCAGTACTTC. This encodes CSVEGRQGAQETQYF.

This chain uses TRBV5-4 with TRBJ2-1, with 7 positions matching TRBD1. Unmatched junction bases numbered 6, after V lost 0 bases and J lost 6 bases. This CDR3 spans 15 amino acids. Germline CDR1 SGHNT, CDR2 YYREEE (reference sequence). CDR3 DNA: TGTGCCAGCAGCTTGGAGGCAGGGGGTATCAATGAGCAGTTCTTC. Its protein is CASSLEAGGINEQFF.

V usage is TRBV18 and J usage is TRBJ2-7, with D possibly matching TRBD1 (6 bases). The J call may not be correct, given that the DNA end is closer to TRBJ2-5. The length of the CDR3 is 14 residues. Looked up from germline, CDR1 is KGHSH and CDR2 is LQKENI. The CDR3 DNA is TGTGCCAGCTCAAACACAGGGCAACAAGAGACCCAGTACTTC. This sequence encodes CASSNTGQQETQYF.

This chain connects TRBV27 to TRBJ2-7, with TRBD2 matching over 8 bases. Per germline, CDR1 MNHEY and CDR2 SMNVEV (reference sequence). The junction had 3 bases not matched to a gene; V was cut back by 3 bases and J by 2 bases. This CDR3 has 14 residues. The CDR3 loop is CASSFAGGAYEQYF. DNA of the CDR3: TGTGCCAGCAGTTTTGCCGGGGGGGCCTACGAGCAGTACTTC.

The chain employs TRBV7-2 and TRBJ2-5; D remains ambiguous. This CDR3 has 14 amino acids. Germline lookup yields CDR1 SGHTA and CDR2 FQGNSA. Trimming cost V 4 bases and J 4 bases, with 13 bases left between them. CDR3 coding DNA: TGTGCCAGCAGCTCGCTCGGACCACGAGAGACCCAGTACTTC. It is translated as CASSSLGPRETQYF.

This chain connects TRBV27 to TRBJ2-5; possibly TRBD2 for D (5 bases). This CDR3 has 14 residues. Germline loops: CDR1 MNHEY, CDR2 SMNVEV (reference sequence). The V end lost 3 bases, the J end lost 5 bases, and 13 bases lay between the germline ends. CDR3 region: CASSFGGPWETQYF. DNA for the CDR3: TGTGCCAGCAGTTTTGGCGGGCCGTGGGAGACCCAGTACTTC.

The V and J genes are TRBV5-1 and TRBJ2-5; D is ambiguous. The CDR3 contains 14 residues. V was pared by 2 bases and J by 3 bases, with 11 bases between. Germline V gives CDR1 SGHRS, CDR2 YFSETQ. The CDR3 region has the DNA TGCGCCAGCAGCTTATCCGTGACAAAAGAGACCCAGTACTTC. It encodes CASSLSVTKETQYF.

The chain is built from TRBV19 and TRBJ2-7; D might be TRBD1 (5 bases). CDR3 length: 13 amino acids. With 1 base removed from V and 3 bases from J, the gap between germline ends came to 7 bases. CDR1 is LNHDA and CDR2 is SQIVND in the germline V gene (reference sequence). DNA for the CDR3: TGTGCCAGTAGTATAGGACAGAGCTACGAGCAGTACTTC. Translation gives CASSIGQSYEQYF. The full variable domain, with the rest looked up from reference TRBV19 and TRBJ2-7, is DGGITQSPKYLFRKEGQNVTLSCEQNLNHDAMYWYRQDPGQGLRLIYYSQIVNDFQKGDIAEGYSVSREKKESFPLTVTSAQKNPTAFYLCASSIGQSYEQYFGPGTRLTVT.

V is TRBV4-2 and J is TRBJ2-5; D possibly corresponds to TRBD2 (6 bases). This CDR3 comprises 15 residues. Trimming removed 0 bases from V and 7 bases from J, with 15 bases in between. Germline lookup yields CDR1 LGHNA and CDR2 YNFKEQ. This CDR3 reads CASSQEEAGSGTQYF. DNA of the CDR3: TGTGCCAGCAGCCAAGAGGAGGCGGGATCAGGGACCCAGTACTTC.

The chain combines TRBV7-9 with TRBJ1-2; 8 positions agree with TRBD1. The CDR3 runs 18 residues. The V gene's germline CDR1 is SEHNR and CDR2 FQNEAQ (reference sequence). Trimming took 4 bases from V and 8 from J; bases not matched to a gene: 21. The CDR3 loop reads CASSSGYSGIGQGSGYTF. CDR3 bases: TGTGCCAGCAGCTCCGGCTATAGTGGGATCGGACAGGGATCCGGCTACACCTTC.

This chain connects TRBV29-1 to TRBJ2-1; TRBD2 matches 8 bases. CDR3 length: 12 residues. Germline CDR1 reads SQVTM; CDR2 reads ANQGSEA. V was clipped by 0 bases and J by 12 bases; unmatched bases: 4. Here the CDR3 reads CSVEDGTSGQFF. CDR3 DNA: TGCAGCGTTGAAGACGGAACTAGCGGGCAGTTCTTC.

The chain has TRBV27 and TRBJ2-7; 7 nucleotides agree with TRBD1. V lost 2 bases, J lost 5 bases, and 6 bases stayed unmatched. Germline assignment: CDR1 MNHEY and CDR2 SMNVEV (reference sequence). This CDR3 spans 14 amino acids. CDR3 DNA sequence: TGTGCCAGCAGTTTAATTGGGACAGTCGACGAGCAGTACTTC. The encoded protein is CASSLIGTVDEQYF.

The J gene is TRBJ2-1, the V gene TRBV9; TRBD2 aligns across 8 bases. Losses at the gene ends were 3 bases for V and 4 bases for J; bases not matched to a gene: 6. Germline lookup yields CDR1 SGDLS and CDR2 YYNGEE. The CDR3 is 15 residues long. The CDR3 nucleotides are TGTGCCAGCAGCGCTCTAGCGGGCTCATACAATGAGCAGTTCTTC. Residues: CASSALAGSYNEQFF.

Written as DNA, the CDR3 is TGTGCCAGCAGCCTCCAGACAGGGCTCACCGGGGAGCTGTTTTTT. This codes for CASSLQTGLTGELFF. The chain recombines TRBV6-5 with TRBJ2-2, with TRBD1 matching 7 bases. The length of the CDR3 is 15 residues. Germline lookup yields CDR1 MNHEY and CDR2 SVGAGI. Trimming took 6 bases from V and 4 from J; bases not matched to a gene: 8.

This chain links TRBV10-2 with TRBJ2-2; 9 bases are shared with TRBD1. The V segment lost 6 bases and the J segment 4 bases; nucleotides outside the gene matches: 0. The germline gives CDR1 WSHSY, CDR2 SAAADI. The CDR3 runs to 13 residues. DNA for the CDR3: TGCGCCAGCAGGGACAGGGGCACCGGGGAGCTGTTTTTT. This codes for CASRDRGTGELFF.

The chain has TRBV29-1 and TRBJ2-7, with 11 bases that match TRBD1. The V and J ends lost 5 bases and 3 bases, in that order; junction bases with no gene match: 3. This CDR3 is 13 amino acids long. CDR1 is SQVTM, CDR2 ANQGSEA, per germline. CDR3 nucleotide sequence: TGCAGCGTTCCCGGGACAGGGGGCTACGAGCAGTACTTC. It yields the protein CSVPGTGGYEQYF.

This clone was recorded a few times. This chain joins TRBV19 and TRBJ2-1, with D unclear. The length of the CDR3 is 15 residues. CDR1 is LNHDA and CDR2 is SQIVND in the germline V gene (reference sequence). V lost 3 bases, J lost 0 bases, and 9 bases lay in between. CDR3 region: CASSMSLSSYNEQFF. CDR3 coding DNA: TGTGCCAGTAGTATGAGTCTGAGCTCCTACAATGAGCAGTTCTTC.

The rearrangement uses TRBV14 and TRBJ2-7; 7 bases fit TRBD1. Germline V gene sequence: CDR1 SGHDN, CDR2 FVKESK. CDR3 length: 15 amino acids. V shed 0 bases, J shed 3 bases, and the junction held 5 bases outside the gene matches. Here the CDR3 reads CASSQEAGQDYEQYF. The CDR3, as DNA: TGTGCCAGCAGCCAAGAGGCCGGACAGGACTACGAGCAGTACTTC. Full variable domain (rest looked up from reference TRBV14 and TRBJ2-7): EAGVTQFPSHSVIEKGQTVTLRCDPISGHDNLYWYRRVMGKEIKFLLHFVKESKQDESGMPNNRFLAERTGGTYSTLKVQPAELEDSGVYFCASSQEAGQDYEQYFGPGTRLTVT.

The CDR3 nucleotides are TGTGCCAGCAGCCTGGGGGGGGACTATGGCTACACCTTC. This translates into CASSLGGDYGYTF. This chain uses TRBV6-5 with TRBJ1-2; D is possibly TRBD1 (5 bases). Germline CDR1 and CDR2: MNHEY and SVGAGI. The CDR3 has 13 residues. Between the trimmed V and J ends, which lost 6 bases and 3 bases, there was a span of 11 bases.

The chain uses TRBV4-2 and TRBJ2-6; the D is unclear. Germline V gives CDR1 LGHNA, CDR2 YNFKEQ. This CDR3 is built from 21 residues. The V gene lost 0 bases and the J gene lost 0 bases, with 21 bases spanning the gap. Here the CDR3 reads CASSQDVWVDLSGSGANVLTF. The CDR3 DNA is TGTGCCAGCAGCCAAGACGTATGGGTAGACTTATCGGGCTCTGGGGCCAACGTCCTGACTTTC.

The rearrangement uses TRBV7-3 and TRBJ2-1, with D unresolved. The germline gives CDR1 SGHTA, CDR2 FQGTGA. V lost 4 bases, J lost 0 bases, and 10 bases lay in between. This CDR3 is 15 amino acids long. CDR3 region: CASSSDGLSYNEQFF. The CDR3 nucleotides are TGTGCCAGCAGCTCGGACGGCCTCTCCTACAATGAGCAGTTCTTC.

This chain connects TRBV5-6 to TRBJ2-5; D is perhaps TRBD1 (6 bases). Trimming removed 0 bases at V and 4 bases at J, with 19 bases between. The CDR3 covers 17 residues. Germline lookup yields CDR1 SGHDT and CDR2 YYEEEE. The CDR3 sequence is CASSLDRVPLHPETQYF. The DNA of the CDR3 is TGTGCCAGCAGCTTGGACAGGGTACCGCTACATCCAGAGACCCAGTACTTC.

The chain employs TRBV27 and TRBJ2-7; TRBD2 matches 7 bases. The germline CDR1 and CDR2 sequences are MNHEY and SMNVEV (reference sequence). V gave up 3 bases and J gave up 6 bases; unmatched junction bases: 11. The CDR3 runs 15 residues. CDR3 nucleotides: TGTGCCAGCAGTTTTCGCACTAGCGCGCGGGGCGAGCAGTACTTC. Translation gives CASSFRTSARGEQYF.

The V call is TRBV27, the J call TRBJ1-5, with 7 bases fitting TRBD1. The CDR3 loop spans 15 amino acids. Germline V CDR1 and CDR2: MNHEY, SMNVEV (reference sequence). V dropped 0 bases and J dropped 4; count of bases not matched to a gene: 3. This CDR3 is CASSLSAGGNQPQHF. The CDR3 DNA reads TGTGCCAGCAGTTTATCAGCAGGGGGTAATCAGCCCCAGCATTTT.

The CDR3 protein is CASSLSSDRRFNEQYF. The CDR3 region has the DNA TGTGCCAGCAGTTTATCCTCGGACAGGCGATTCAACGAGCAGTACTTC. The rearrangement uses TRBV27 and TRBJ2-7; 7 positions agree with TRBD1. The CDR3 has 16 amino acids. V was clipped by 0 bases and J by 5 bases; unmatched bases: 10. Looked up from germline, CDR1 is MNHEY and CDR2 is SMNVEV (reference sequence).

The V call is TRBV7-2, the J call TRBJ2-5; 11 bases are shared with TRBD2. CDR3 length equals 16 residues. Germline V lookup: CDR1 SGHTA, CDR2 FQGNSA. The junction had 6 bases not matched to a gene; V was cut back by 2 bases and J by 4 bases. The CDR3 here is CASSLHSGGAGETQYF. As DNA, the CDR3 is TGTGCCAGCAGCTTACATAGCGGGGGGGCCGGAGAGACCCAGTACTTC.